This T cell receptor (beta chain) came from a study of T cells after yellow fever vaccination. The V gene's germline CDR1 is DFQATT and CDR2 SNEGSKA (reference sequence). Losses at the gene ends were 2 bases for V and 1 base for J; bases not matched to a gene: 5. The CDR3 consists of 14 residues. Making TCR cDNA involved 5'RACE template switching, which added UMIs and a universal primer site. Each CDR3 protein gets one entry after TCRdb re-called the 5' RACE reads with MiXCR. Altogether about 210,000 distinct CDR3 sequences are present, approximately 6.8% being singletons, with the ten largest covering 0.85% to 1.2%. The study, taken as a whole, reports: Booster samples showed a return of most primary-vaccination clones (around 96% CD4, around 88% CD8). Bulk-population clonotypes that are abundant could appear as contaminants in FACS-sorted repertoires.

As to this clonotype: Its antigen remains unidentified.

The specimen was CD4+ T cells sorted from PBMCs, collected on the day of the yellow fever booster vaccination. The origin of this receptor is a man aged 25 to 40 who received the YFV17D yellow fever vaccine. V is TRBV20-1 and J is TRBJ2-7, with 7 bases matching TRBD2. The CDR3 is CSARTGGVSYEQYF. The CDR3 DNA follows: TGCAGTGCTAGAACTGGGGGGGTGTCCTACGAGCAGTACTTC.